This T cell receptor (beta chain) was sequenced for a study of T cells in women clearing cervical HPV infection. Overall study: Case blood drawn at lesion detection; control blood after infection cleared. Broader study findings: Timing of associations relative to infection is unclear; T-cell subsets were not isolated. Repertoire richness, not evenness, was significantly elevated in CIN3+ cases versus controls.

Unmatched junction bases numbered 6, after V lost 8 bases and J lost 5 bases. The CDR3 loop spans 14 amino acids. Germline V gene sequence: CDR1 SGHVS, CDR2 FQNEAQ. All donors had a single incident cervical HPV16 infection, not prevalent. Of note for this clone: Its specificity is unknown. Coverage ceases 3 residues before the CDR3 finishes, and the germline J gene fills in the end.

TCRdb's copy holds only in-frame clones and misses some; the assay was immunoSEQ multiplex PCR. The table for this sample gives some 50,000 clones. This TCR came from a woman aged 18-70 years with a cervical HPV16 infection that either progressed to CIN3+ or cleared (not recorded which). The chain couples TRBV7-8 to TRBJ2-2; 9 nucleotides line up with TRBD1. Sequencing was done on a sample of blood buffy coat. CDR3 DNA (partial): TGTGCCAGCGGCCACAGGGGGCTTACCGGGGAG. It is translated as CASGHRGLTGE. The CDR3 as a whole reads CASGHRGLTGELFF.